What follows are 32 T cell receptor beta chains derived from one specimen sequenced in a study of blood T cells in healthy people across ages (dated by TCRdb to 2013 to 2016). Library method: 5' RACE. Sequencer: Illumina HiSeq 2500. A second PCR of about 6 to 11 cycles was run with a J-beta primer mix and a sample-barcoded 5' primer. TCRdb itself trimmed the public reads at Q25 with fastp, ran MiXCR and retained productive beta chains. Each CDR3 protein gets just one entry, which takes the most common genes and DNA from the rows behind it. For this sample the table gives roughly 800,000 distinct CDR3 sequences, of which over 45% were detected only once. The top ten clones comprise about 20% of the sample. Sequencing used blood. These receptors all come from a young man in good health.

The genes are TRBV3-1 and TRBJ2-7; 10 nucleotides align to TRBD2. Germline V lookup: CDR1 LGHDT, CDR2 YNNKEL (reference sequence). Unmatched junction bases numbered 7, after V lost 4 bases and J lost 4 bases. The CDR3 has 15 amino acids. CDR3 region: CASSPSSGRRYEQYF. CDR3 bases: TGTGCCAGCAGCCCGTCTAGCGGGAGAAGATACGAGCAGTACTTC.

The V gene is TRBV6-6, the J gene TRBJ2-5, with 7 bases that match TRBD1. The V gene end was trimmed by 6 bases and the J gene end by 1 base; junction bases not matched to a gene: 11. This CDR3 spans 16 amino acids. Germline V gene lookup returns CDR1 MNHNY and CDR2 SVGAGI (reference sequence). For the CDR3, the DNA is TGTGCCAGCAGGAAGAACAGGGGTACCGTCCAAGAGACCCAGTACTTC. It codes for CASRKNRGTVQETQYF.

The V call is TRBV7-2, the J call TRBJ2-5, with D perhaps matching TRBD1 (5 bases). The CDR3 runs 13 residues. The V end lost 1 base, the J end lost 5 bases, and 8 bases lay between the germline ends. CDR1 SGHTA and CDR2 FQGNSA come from the germline V gene. For the CDR3, the DNA is TGTGCCAGCAGCTTAGTAGGGGTCGAGACCCAGTACTTC. Protein: CASSLVGVETQYF.

The rearrangement uses TRBV4-2 and TRBJ2-7; 9 bases match TRBD2. There are 16 residues in the CDR3. Germline CDR1 LGHNA, CDR2 YNFKEQ. Germline trimming cut 0 bases from V and 7 bases from J; bases unmatched to any gene: 10. This CDR3 is CASSQEETSGLNEQYF. The CDR3 DNA follows: TGTGCCAGCAGCCAAGAGGAGACTAGCGGCCTGAATGAGCAGTACTTC.

Concerning this clonotype: It may be a read error: a sequence one base away is much more abundant. V gene TRBV20-1 combines with J gene TRBJ1-2, with D uncertain. This CDR3 contains 14 residues. Germline V gene sequence: CDR1 DFQATT, CDR2 SNEGSKA (reference sequence). The CDR3 loop reads CGARDLGFDYGYTF. DNA of the CDR3: TGCGGTGCTAGAGATCTCGGGTTTGACTATGGCTACACCTTC.

V usage is TRBV7-9 and J usage is TRBJ1-4; TRBD1 agrees at 9 bases. With V trimmed by 4 bases and J by 7 bases, 7 bases remained unmatched. CDR3 length: 15 amino acids. Germline V gene sequence: CDR1 SEHNR, CDR2 FQNEAQ (reference sequence). DNA for the CDR3: TGTGCCAGCAGCTCCCGATTGGGACAGGGTGAAAAACTGTTTTTT. It specifies CASSSRLGQGEKLFF.

The rearrangement joins TRBV28 to TRBJ1-4; D is undetermined. The germline V gene encodes CDR1 MDHEN and CDR2 SYDVKM. Trimming removed 5 bases at V and 3 bases at J, with 4 bases between. CDR3 length equals 12 residues. The CDR3 nucleotides read TGTGCCAGCAGTACTGCTAATGAAAAACTGTTTTTT. Its translation: CASSTANEKLFF. Using reference TRBV28 and TRBJ1-4 for the parts outside the CDR3, the full variable domain is DVKVTQSSRYLVKRTGEKVFLECVQDMDHENMFWYRQDPGLGLRLIYFSYDVKMKEKGDIPEGYSVSREKKERFSLILESASTNQTSMYLCASSTANEKLFFGSGTQLSVL.

Only a few counts were recorded for this clonotype. The chain carries TRBV28 and TRBJ1-2; no definite D call. CDR1 is MDHEN and CDR2 is SYDVKM in the germline V gene. This CDR3 comprises 11 residues. The ends were cut back, 8 bases at V and 2 bases at J, with 6 bases in the middle. The chain's CDR3 is CASLGNYGYTF. The DNA for the CDR3 is TGTGCCAGCCTCGGCAACTATGGCTACACCTTC.

V is TRBV20-1 and J is TRBJ2-7, with unresolved D. The assigned J gene may be wrong: the sequence end matches TRBJ2-5 better. CDR3 length: 16 amino acids. CDR1 DFQATT and CDR2 SNEGSKA come from the germline V gene (reference sequence). CDR3 residues: CSAREGWTAVVETQYF. DNA of the CDR3: TGCAGTGCTAGAGAGGGTTGGACGGCCGTGGTAGAGACCCAGTACTTC.

The sample holds a few counts of this clonotype. This sequence joins TRBV10-2 and TRBJ2-4; the match to TRBD2 covers 9 bases. The better agreement between TRBJ2-7 and the DNA end casts doubt on the J call. The CDR3 covers 15 residues. Per germline, CDR1 WSHSY and CDR2 SAAADI. CDR3 in DNA: TGCGCCAGCAGTGAGTCGAGGCTAGCGGGAAACGAGCAGTACTTC. Translating gives CASSESRLAGNEQYF.

The V call is TRBV20-1, the J call TRBJ2-5, with unresolved D. The germline V and J ends were trimmed by 0 bases and 5 bases, with 16 bases remaining between them. The germline V gene encodes CDR1 DFQATT and CDR2 SNEGSKA (reference sequence). The CDR3 contains 15 residues. As DNA, the CDR3 is TGCAGTGCTAGAGATTCGGCGTCCCCGGAGGAGACCCAGTACTTC. Translation: CSARDSASPEETQYF.

This chain connects TRBV28 to TRBJ2-7; D gene unclear. This CDR3 spans 15 amino acids. V was trimmed by 5 bases and J by 4 bases, leaving 18 bases between them. Germline lookup yields CDR1 MDHEN and CDR2 SYDVKM. DNA for the CDR3: TGTGCCAGCAGTGAATTGTCACAGCCTCCGTACGAGCAGTACTTC. Translated, it gives CASSELSQPPYEQYF. Complete variable domain (other parts from reference TRBV28 and TRBJ2-7): DVKVTQSSRYLVKRTGEKVFLECVQDMDHENMFWYRQDPGLGLRLIYFSYDVKMKEKGDIPEGYSVSREKKERFSLILESASTNQTSMYLCASSELSQPPYEQYFGPGTRLTVT.

As for this clonotype: A much more abundant neighbour one base away suggests this may be a read error. The chain combines TRBV12-3 or TRBV12-4 with TRBJ2-3; the match to TRBD1 covers 7 bases. CDR3 length: 16 amino acids. V dropped 8 bases and J dropped 0; count of bases not matched to a gene: 11. The CDR3 loop is CASRHQTGSSTDTQYF. The CDR3 nucleotides read TGTGCCAGCCGACACCAGACAGGGTCAAGCACAGATACGCAGTATTTT.

The rearrangement links TRBV4-1 to TRBJ2-4; D not resolved. The J call may be faulty, since TRBJ2-7 better matches the DNA end. CDR1 and CDR2 from the germline V gene are MGHRA and YSYEKL. This CDR3 comprises 15 residues. The CDR3 nucleotides read TGCGCCAGCAGCCAAGATGGCGTGACTGGGGACGAGCAGTACTTC. Amino acids: CASSQDGVTGDEQYF.

This chain links TRBV2 with TRBJ2-5; D possibly corresponds to TRBD2 (6 bases). Trimming shortened V by 4 bases and J by 4 bases, and 16 bases separated the two germline ends. The CDR3 is 15 amino acids. Looked up from germline, CDR1 is SNHLY and CDR2 is FYNNEI. The CDR3 DNA reads as TGTGCCAGCAGTGTGGAGGGCCCCCGGGGAGAGACCCAGTACTTC. Its translation is CASSVEGPRGETQYF.

This clonotype was seen only once. This chain joins TRBV28 and TRBJ2-1; D possibly corresponds to TRBD2 (5 bases). CDR3 length equals 16 residues. Germline V lookup: CDR1 MDHEN, CDR2 SYDVKM. The ends were cut back, 8 bases at V and 3 bases at J, with 20 bases in the middle. The CDR3 coding sequence is TGTGCCAGCGGTTCGCCTGTGGACGGGGTCTACAATGAGCAGTTCTTC. This sequence encodes CASGSPVDGVYNEQFF.

This chain connects TRBV4-1 to TRBJ2-5; TRBD2 agrees at 8 bases. The J call is doubtful: the DNA matches TRBJ2-7 better. The CDR3 contains 18 residues. Germline V gives CDR1 MGHRA, CDR2 YSYEKL. This CDR3 is CASSQDRCSSGYSYEQYF. In DNA, the CDR3 is TGCGCCAGCAGCCAAGACCGCTGTTCTAGCGGGTATTCCTACGAGCAGTACTTC.

This clonotype was seen a few times. V usage is TRBV6-6 and J usage is TRBJ1-2; D not resolved. The CDR3 totals 13 residues. Germline lookup yields CDR1 MNHNY and CDR2 SVGAGI (reference sequence). The germline V and J ends were trimmed by 1 base and 7 bases, with 10 bases remaining between them. In nucleotides, the CDR3 is TGTGCCAGCAGTTACTTCCGGCAGAGTGGCTACACCTTC. It codes for CASSYFRQSGYTF.

The rearrangement links TRBV9 to TRBJ2-3; 9 bases match TRBD1. The CDR3 runs to 14 residues. Trimming cost V 0 bases and J 7 bases; bases outside gene matches: 3. The V gene's germline CDR1 is SGDLS and CDR2 YYNGEE. The CDR3 spells CASSVGGQGHTQYF. CDR3 in DNA: TGTGCCAGCAGCGTAGGGGGACAGGGACATACGCAGTATTTT.

The chain recombines TRBV24-1 with TRBJ2-4; D unresolved. The end of the DNA fits TRBJ2-7 better, so the J call may be wrong. CDR3 length: 13 residues. In germline, CDR1 is KGHDR, CDR2 SFDVKD. The CDR3 nucleotides read TGTGCCACCAGTGACCAAAGCTACTACGAGCAGTACTTC. This gives the protein CATSDQSYYEQYF.

The chain recombines TRBV7-9 with TRBJ2-7; D may be TRBD1 (5 bases). The V end was cut by 4 bases, the J end by 3 bases, with 19 bases between. This CDR3 contains 16 residues. Per the germline V gene, CDR1 is SEHNR and CDR2 is FQNEAQ (reference sequence). In nucleotides, the CDR3 is TGTGCCAGCAGCTCACGGACATACTTGGCCGACTACGAGCAGTACTTC. Its protein product is CASSSRTYLADYEQYF.

The chain joins TRBV7-9 to TRBJ2-3; weak D call: TRBD1 (6 bases). Germline values: CDR1 SEHNR, CDR2 FQNEAQ (reference sequence). This CDR3 comprises 15 residues. Trimming took 5 bases from V and 5 from J, leaving 17 bases between them. CDR3 loop: CASSRSRGYLDTQYF. In DNA form, the CDR3 reads TGTGCCAGCAGCCGCTCAAGGGGGTACTTAGATACGCAGTATTTT.

The V gene is TRBV20-1, the J gene TRBJ1-5, with D perhaps matching TRBD1 (6 bases). CDR1 is DFQATT and CDR2 is SNEGSKA in the germline V gene (reference sequence). Trimming shortened V by 6 bases and J by 4 bases, and 22 bases separated the two germline ends. The CDR3 extends over 16 amino acids. CDR3 amino acids: CSAGAYGAGINQPQHF. The CDR3 bases are TGCAGTGCGGGGGCCTACGGGGCAGGGATAAATCAGCCCCAGCATTTT.

V usage is TRBV9 and J usage is TRBJ2-3, with a possible D match to TRBD2 (6 bases). The V and J ends lost 0 bases and 9 bases respectively, with 17 bases between them. CDR3 length: 15 amino acids. Germline loops: CDR1 SGDLS, CDR2 YYNGEE. CDR3 sequence reads: CASSVDGPRAGTQYF. As DNA, the CDR3 is TGTGCCAGCAGCGTAGACGGGCCAAGGGCGGGGACGCAGTATTTT.

This clonotype was counted a few times. CDR3 protein: CASSFKGEETQYF. DNA of the CDR3: TGTGCCAGCAGCTTTAAGGGAGAAGAGACCCAGTACTTC. This chain links TRBV7-2 with TRBJ2-5; possibly TRBD2 for D (5 bases). The CDR3 is 13 amino acids. The germline V gene has CDR1 SGHTA and CDR2 FQGNSA. V was trimmed by 3 bases and J by 3 bases, leaving 8 bases between them.

This clonotype was seen only once. This rearrangement joins TRBV20-1 to TRBJ2-1, with unresolved D. The V end was cut by 0 bases, the J end by 9 bases, with 12 bases between. The CDR3 runs 13 residues. The V gene's germline CDR1 is DFQATT and CDR2 SNEGSKA (reference sequence). The CDR3 here is CSAREGIGGEQFF. The CDR3, as DNA: TGCAGTGCTAGAGAGGGTATAGGTGGTGAGCAGTTCTTC.

The chain links TRBV12-3 or TRBV12-4 to TRBJ2-2, with D possibly being TRBD1 or TRBD2 (5 bases each). The CDR3 consists of 16 residues. Trimming removed 5 bases at V and 4 bases at J, with 17 bases between. Here the CDR3 DNA reads TGTGCCAGCAGTCCCGGGACCGCTACTATCACCGGGGAGCTGTTTTTT. This encodes CASSPGTATITGELFF.

On this clonotype: One junction end disagrees with the germline gene, perhaps due to a read error. The chain's CDR3 is CASRRPGHGKSSRANVLTF. CDR3 sequence (DNA): TGTGCCAGCAGACGACCGGGACACGGGAAGAGCTCTAGGGCCAACGTCCTGACTTTC. This chain joins TRBV6-7 and TRBJ2-6; a possible D gene is TRBD1 (6 bases). TRBV6-7 belongs to the ORF category, with a function that is uncertain. CDR3 size: 19 residues.

This chain links TRBV11-3 with TRBJ2-1; 7 bases match TRBD2. Germline V gene data show CDR1 as SGHNT and CDR2 as YENEEA. This CDR3 has 14 amino acids. With V trimmed by 5 bases and J by 3 bases, 4 bases remained unmatched. The CDR3 reads CASSPGEGYNEQFF. DNA for the CDR3: TGTGCCAGCAGCCCCGGGGAGGGCTACAATGAGCAGTTCTTC.

This chain uses TRBV20-1 with TRBJ2-7; 8 bases agree with TRBD2. Germline CDR1 and CDR2: DFQATT and SNEGSKA (reference sequence). The CDR3 totals 14 residues. J was trimmed by 0 bases and V by 5 bases; bases with no gene match: 6. CDR3 in amino acids: CSAWTSQSSYEQYF. CDR3 in DNA: TGCAGTGCTTGGACTAGCCAGAGCTCCTACGAGCAGTACTTC.

The V and J genes are TRBV2 and TRBJ1-1; 7 bases fit TRBD1. Trimming cost V 6 bases and J 5 bases; bases outside gene matches: 6. The CDR3 extends over 13 amino acids. Per germline, CDR1 SNHLY and CDR2 FYNNEI. The CDR3 DNA is TGTGCCAGCAGCCTAACAGGGGAGACTGAAGCTTTCTTT. Translation gives CASSLTGETEAFF.

A few counts support this clonotype. The J gene is TRBJ2-6, the V gene TRBV24-1; D remains unclear. Germline loops: CDR1 KGHDR, CDR2 SFDVKD. Trimming took off 3 bases at V and 1 base at J, with 15 bases between the two ends. The CDR3 is made up of 18 amino acids. The CDR3 spells CATSDPESQISGANVLTF. The CDR3 bases are TGTGCCACCAGTGATCCCGAGTCCCAGATTTCTGGGGCCAACGTCCTGACTTTC.